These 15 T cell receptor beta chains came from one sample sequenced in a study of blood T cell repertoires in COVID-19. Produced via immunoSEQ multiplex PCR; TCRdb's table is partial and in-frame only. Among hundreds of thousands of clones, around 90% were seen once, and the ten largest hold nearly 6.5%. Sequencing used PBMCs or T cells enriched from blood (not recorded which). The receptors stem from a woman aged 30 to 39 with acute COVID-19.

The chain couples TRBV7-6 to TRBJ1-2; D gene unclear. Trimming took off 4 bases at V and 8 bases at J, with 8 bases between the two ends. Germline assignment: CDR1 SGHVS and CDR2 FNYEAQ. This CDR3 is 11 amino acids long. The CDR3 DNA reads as TGTGCCAGCAGCTCAAATCAGGGCTACACCTTC. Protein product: CASSSNQGYTF.

The CDR3 DNA is TGTGCCAGCAGTCTCCCCCAACAGGGGGCGGGCACTGAAGCTTTCTTT. As protein: CASSLPQQGAGTEAFF. J is TRBJ1-1 and V is TRBV28, with TRBD1 identical over 9 bases. The germline CDR1 and CDR2 sequences are MDHEN and SYDVKM. V shed 5 bases and J 4 bases; nucleotides not matched to a gene: 11. The CDR3 consists of 16 residues.

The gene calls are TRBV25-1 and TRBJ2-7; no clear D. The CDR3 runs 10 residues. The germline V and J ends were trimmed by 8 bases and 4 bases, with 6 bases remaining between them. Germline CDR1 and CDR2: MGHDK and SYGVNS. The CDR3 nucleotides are TGTGCCAGCGGCGGATACGAGCAGTACTTC. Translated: CASGGYEQYF.

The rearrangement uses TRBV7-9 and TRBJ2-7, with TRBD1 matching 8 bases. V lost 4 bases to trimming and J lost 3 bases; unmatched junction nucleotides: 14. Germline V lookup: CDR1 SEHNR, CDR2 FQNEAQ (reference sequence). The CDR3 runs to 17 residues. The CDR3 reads CASSSRGTGPKNYEQYF. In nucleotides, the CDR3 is TGTGCCAGCAGCTCTAGGGGGACAGGCCCAAAAAACTACGAGCAGTACTTC.

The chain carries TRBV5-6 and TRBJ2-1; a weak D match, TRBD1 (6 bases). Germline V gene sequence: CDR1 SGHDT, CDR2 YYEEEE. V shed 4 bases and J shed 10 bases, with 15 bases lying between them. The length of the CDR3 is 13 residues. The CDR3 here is CASSRRTVYEQFF. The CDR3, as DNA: TGTGCCAGCAGCCGAAGGACAGTATACGAGCAGTTCTTC.

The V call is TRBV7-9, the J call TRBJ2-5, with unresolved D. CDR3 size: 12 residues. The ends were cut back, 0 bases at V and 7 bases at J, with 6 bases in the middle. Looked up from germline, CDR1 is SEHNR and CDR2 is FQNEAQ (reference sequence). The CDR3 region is CASSLARGTQYF. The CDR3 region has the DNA TGTGCCAGCAGCTTAGCGCGAGGGACCCAGTACTTC.

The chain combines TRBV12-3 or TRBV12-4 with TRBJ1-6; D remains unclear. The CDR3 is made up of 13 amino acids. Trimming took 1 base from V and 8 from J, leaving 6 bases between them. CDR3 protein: CASSLGFYSPLHF. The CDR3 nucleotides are TGTGCCAGCAGTTTAGGTTTCTATTCACCCCTCCACTTT.

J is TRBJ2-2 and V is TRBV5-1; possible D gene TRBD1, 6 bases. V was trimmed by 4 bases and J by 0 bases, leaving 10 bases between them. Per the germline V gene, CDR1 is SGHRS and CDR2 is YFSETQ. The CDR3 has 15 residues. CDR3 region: CASSQQGPNTGELFF. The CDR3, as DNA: TGCGCCAGCAGCCAACAGGGACCGAACACCGGGGAGCTGTTTTTT.

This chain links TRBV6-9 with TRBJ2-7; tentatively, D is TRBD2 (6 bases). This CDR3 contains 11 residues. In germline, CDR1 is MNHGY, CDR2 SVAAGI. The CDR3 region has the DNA TGTGCGAGAGCGGGCTGCTACGAGCAGTACTTC. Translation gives CARAGCYEQYF.

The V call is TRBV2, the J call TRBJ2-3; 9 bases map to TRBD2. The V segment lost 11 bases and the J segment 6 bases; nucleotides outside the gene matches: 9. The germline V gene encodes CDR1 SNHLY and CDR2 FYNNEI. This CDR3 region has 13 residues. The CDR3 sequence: CAQLAGGRDTQYF. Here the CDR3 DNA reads TGTGCCCAGCTTGCGGGGGGGCGGGATACGCAGTATTTT.

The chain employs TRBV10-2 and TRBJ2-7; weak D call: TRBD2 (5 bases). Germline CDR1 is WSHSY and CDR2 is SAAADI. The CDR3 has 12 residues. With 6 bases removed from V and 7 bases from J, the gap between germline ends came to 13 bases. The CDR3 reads CASRAGLREQYF. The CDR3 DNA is TGCGCCAGCAGGGCGGGCCTCCGGGAGCAGTACTTC.

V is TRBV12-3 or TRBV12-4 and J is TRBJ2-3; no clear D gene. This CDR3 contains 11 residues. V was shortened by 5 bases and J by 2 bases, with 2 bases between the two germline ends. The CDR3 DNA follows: TGTGCCAGCAGTCTCACAGATACGCAGTATTTT. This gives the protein CASSLTDTQYF.

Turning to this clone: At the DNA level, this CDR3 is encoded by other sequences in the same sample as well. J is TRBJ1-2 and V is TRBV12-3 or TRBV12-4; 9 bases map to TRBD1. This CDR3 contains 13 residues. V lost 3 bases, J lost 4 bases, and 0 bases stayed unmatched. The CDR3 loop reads CASSLGQGYGYTF. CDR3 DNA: TGTGCCAGCAGTTTGGGACAGGGCTATGGCTACACCTTC.

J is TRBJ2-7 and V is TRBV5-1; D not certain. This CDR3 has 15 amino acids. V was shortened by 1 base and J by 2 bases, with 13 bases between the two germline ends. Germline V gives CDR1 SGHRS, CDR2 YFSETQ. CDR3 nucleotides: TGCGCCAGCAGCTTGAGCCCCTCTTTTACCTACGAGCAGTACTTC. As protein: CASSLSPSFTYEQYF.

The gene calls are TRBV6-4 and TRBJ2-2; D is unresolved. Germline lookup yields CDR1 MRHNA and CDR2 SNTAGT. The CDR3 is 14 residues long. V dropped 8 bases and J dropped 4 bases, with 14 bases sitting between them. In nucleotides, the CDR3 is TGTGCCAGCCAGGAAAAGCCTGGCACCGGGGAGCTGTTTTTT. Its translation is CASQEKPGTGELFF.